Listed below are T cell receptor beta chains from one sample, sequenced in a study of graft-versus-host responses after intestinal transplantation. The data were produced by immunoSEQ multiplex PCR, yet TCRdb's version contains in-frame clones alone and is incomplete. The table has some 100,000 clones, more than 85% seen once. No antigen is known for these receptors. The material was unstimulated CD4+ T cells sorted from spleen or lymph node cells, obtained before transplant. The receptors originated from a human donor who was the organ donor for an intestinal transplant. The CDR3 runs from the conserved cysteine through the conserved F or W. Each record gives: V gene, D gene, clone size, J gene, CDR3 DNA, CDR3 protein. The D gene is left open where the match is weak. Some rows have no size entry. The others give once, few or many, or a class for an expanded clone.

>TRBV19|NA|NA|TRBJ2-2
TGTGCCAGTAGTATTAGGGGTGAGACCGGGGAGCTGTTTTTT
CASSIRGETGELFF
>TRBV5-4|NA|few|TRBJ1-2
TGTGCCAGCAGCGATGCGAGGGGCGGCTACACCTTC
CASSDARGGYTF
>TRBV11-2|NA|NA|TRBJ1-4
TGTGCCAGCAGCTTAGATGGGTCAGACAAACTGTTTTTT
CASSLDGSDKLFF
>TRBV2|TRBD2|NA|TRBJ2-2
TGTGCCAGCAGGGAGCCTTACTCCGGGGGGGCCAACACCGGGGAGCTGTTTTTT
CASREPYSGGANTGELFF
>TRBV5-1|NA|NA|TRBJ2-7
TGCGCCAGCAGCTTGGCCCGGCAGGGTACATACTACGAGCAGTACTTC
CASSLARQGTYYEQYF
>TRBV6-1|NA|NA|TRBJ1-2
TGTGCCAGCAGTGAAGGTAGCAGGGCGGGGTATGGCTACACCTTC
CASSEGSRAGYGYTF
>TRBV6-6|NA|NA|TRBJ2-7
TGTGCCAGCACTTCTCCTATGACAGACTACGAGCAGTACTTC
CASTSPMTDYEQYF
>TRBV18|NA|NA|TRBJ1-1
TGTGCCAGCTCTACTTTGGGGGCCTACACTGAAGCTTTCTTT
CASSTLGAYTEAFF
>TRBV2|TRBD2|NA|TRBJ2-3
TGTGCCAGCAGCGATACTAGCGGGAGAAGCACAGATACGCAGTATTTT
CASSDTSGRSTDTQYF
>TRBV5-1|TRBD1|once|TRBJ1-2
TGCGCCAGCAGCCCCACGACAGGGTTTGGCTACACCTTC
CASSPTTGFGYTF
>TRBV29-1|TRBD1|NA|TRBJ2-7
TGCAGCGTGTGGCCGGGGGACAGGGGGGCCTACGAGCAGTACTTC
CSVWPGDRGAYEQYF
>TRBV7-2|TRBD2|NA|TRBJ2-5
TGTGCCAGCAGGCCTACTAGCGGGGGGGCTGGGACCCAGTACTTC
CASRPTSGGAGTQYF
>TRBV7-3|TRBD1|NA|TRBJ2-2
TGTGCCAGCAGCTTAAGGCTGGGGACAGGGGACCTTCCGAACACCGGGGAGCTGTTTTTT
CASSLRLGTGDLPNTGELFF
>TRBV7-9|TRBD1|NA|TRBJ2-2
TGTGCCAGCAGCCGCTCGATTCTTCTGGACAGGGACACCGGGGAGCTGTTTTTT
CASSRSILLDRDTGELFF
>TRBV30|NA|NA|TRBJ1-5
TGTGCCTGGAGTGTAGGGGGGTCTCAGCCCCAGCATTTT
CAWSVGGSQPQHF
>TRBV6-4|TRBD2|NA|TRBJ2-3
TGTGCCAGCAGTCCTACAGCGGGGGGGCCTGATACGCAGTATTTT
CASSPTAGGPDTQYF
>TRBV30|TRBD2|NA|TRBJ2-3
TGTGCCTGGAGTAAAGGGACAAGCGGGGGGGCAGGAGATACGCAGTATTTT
CAWSKGTSGGAGDTQYF
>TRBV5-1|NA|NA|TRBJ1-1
TGCGCCAGCAGCTTGTTGTGGGACACTGAAGCTTTCTTT
CASSLLWDTEAFF
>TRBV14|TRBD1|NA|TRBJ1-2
TGTGCCAGCAGCTCCCTTGCGGCAGGGGGCTCTAACTATGGCTACACCTTC
CASSSLAAGGSNYGYTF
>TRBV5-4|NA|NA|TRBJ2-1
TGTGCCAGCAGCGGAGGACAAGCGCTGGATGAGCAGTTCTTC
CASSGGQALDEQFF
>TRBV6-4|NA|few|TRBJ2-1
TGTGCCAGCGGTAACCGGGATAGCTCCTACAATGAGCAGTTCTTC
CASGNRDSSYNEQFF
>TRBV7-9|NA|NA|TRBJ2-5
TGTGCCAGCAGCCCGGGGTGGGAGACCCAGTACTTC
CASSPGWETQYF